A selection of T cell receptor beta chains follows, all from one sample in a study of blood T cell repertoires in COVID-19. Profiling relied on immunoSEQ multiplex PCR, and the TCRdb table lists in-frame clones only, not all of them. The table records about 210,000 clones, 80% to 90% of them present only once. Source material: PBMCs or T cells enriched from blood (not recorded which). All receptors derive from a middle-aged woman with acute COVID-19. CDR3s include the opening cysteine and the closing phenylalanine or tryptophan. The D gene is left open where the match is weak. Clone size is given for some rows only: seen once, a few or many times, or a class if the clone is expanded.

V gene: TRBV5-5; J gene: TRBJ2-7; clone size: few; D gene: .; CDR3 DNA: TGTGCCAGCAGCTTATCACTCCCGAGCTCCTACGAGCAGTACTTC; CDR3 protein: CASSLSLPSSYEQYF
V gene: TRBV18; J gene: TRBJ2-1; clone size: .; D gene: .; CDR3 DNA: TGTGCCAGCTCACCGGTCCTAGGCGGCAACTCCTACAATGAGCAGTTCTTC; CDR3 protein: CASSPVLGGNSYNEQFF
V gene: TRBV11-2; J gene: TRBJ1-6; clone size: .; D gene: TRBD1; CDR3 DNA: TGTGCCAGCAGCGTCCGGGACAGGGATAATTCACCCCTCCACTTT; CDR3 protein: CASSVRDRDNSPLHF
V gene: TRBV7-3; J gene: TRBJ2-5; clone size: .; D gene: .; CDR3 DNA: TGTGCCAGCAGCCGAGACAGGCCCACCTGGGAGACCCAGTACTTC; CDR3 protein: CASSRDRPTWETQYF
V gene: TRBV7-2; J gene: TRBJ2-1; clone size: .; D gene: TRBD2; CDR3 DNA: TGTGCCAGCAGCTTTCAAGCGGGAGTCTTTGATGAGCAGTTCTTC; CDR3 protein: CASSFQAGVFDEQFF
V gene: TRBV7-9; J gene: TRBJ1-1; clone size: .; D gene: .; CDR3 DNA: TGTGCCAGCAGCTTAATTAGCGAAAACACTGAAGCTTTCTTT; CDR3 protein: CASSLISENTEAFF
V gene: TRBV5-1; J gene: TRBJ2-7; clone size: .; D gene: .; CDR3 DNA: TGCGCCAGCAGCTTGATGGTGACTGCATACTCCTACGAGCAGTACTTC; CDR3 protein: CASSLMVTAYSYEQYF
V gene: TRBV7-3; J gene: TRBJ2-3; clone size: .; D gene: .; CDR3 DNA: TGTGCCAGCAGCCCACGCTTAGCGTTGGGCACAGATACGCAGTATTTT; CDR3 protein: CASSPRLALGTDTQYF
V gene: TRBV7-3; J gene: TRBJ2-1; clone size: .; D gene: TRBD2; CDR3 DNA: TGTGCCAGCAGCTTAATACTAGCGCAGAACAATGAGCAGTTCTTC; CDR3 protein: CASSLILAQNNEQFF
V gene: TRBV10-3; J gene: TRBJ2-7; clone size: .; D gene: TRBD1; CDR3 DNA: TGTGCCACCCAGGGGGCCTACGAGCAGTACTTC; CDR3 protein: CATQGAYEQYF
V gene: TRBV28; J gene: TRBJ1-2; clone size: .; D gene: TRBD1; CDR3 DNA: TGTGCCAGCAGTACCAAGGACAGGATTAACTATGGCTACACCTTC; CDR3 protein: CASSTKDRINYGYTF
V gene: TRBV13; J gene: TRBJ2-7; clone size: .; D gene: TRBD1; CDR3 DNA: TGTGCCAGCGCCCGGACAGGGGGAGCTTACGAGCAGTACTTC; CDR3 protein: CASARTGGAYEQYF
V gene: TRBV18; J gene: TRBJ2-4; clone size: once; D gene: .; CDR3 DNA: TGTGCCAGCTCACCACCGGGCAGGGTACAAAACATTCAGTACTTC; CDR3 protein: CASSPPGRVQNIQYF
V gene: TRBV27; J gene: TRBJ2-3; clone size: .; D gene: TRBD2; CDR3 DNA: TGTGCCAGCAGTCCGCAATCGGGACTAGCGGGAGGGCATACGCAGTATTTT; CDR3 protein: CASSPQSGLAGGHTQYF
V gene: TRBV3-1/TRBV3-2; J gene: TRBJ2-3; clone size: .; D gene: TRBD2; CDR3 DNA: TGTGCCAGCAGCCCCTTGGGCGGGAGGGTCACAGATACGCAGTATTTT; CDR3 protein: CASSPLGGRVTDTQYF
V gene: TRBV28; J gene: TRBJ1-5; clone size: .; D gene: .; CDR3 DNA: TGTGCCAGCGGGACCTCCCGTCGGGGGCAGCCCCAGCATTTT; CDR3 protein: CASGTSRRGQPQHF
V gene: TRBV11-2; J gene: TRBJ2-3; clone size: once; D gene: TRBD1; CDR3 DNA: TGTGCCAGCAGCTCGGGACAGGGTACAGATACGCAGTATTTT; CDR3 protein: CASSSGQGTDTQYF
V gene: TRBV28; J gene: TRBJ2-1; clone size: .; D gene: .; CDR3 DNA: TGTGCCAGCAGCACGGGGACTGTTTCCTACAATGAGCAGTTCTTC; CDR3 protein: CASSTGTVSYNEQFF
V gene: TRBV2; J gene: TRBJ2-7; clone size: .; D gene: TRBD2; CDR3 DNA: TGTGCCAGCGTAGCCAGGGAGGGTAACTACGAGCAGTACTTC; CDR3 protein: CASVAREGNYEQYF
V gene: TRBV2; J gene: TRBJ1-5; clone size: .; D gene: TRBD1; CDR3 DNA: TGTGCCAGCAGCCGTGGGGACAGAGGGCAGCCCCAGCATTTT; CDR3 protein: CASSRGDRGQPQHF
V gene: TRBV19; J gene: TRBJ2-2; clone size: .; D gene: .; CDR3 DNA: TGTGCCAGTAAATGGCAGGGTATGGGGGAGCTGTTTTTT; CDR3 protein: CASKWQGMGELFF
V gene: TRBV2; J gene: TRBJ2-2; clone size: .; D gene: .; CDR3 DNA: TGTGCCAGCAGTGAAGCGCTTGGAGGCGGGGAGCTGTTTTTT; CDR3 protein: CASSEALGGGELFF
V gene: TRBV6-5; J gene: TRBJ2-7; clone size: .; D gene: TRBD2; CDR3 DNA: TGTGCCAGCAGTCAGCTGACGCGCGGGGGCTACGAGCAGTACTTC; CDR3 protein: CASSQLTRGGYEQYF
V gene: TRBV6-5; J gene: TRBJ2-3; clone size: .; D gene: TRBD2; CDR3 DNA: TGTGCCAGCACGACTAGCGGGAGACCCGGGGATACGCAGTATTTT; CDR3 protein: CASTTSGRPGDTQYF
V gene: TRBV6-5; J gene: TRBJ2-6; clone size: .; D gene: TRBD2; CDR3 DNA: TGTGCCAGCGACCCGGGAGGCCGATACGTCCTGACTTTC; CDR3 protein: CASDPGGRYVLTF
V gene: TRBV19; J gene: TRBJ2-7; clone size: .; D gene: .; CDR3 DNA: TGTGCCACTAAGACGGGGACACCCAAGGCCGAGCAGTACTTC; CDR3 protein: CATKTGTPKAEQYF
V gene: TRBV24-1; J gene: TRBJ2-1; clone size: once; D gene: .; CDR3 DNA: TGTGCCACCAGTCGGAGCTCCTACAATGAGCAGTTCTTC; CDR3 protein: CATSRSSYNEQFF
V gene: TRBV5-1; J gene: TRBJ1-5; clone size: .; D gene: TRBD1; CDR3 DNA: TGCGCCAGCAGCACGGGACAGGGAGGCAATCAGCCCCAGCATTTT; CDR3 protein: CASSTGQGGNQPQHF
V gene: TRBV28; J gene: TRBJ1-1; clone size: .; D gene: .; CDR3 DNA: TGTGCCAGCAGTTTACCCCAGAACACTGAAGCTTTCTTT; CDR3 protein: CASSLPQNTEAFF
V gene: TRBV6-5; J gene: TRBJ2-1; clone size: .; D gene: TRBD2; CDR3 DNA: TGTGCCAGCAGGCTAGCGGGAGAGGATGAGCAGTTCTTC; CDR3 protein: CASRLAGEDEQFF
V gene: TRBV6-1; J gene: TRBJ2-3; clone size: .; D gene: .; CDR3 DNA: TGTGCCAGCAGTGCGAGTGGAGAACTAGCTGCAGATACGCAGTATTTT; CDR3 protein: CASSASGELAADTQYF
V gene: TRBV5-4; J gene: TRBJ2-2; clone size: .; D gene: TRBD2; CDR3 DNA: TGTGCCAGCAGCTTAGCGGGGACGAACACCGGGGAGCTGTTTTTT; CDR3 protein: CASSLAGTNTGELFF
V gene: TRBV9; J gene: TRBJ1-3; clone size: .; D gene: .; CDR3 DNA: TGTGCCAGCAGCGAAGCGGGTACGGGAAACACCATATATTTT; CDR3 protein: CASSEAGTGNTIYF
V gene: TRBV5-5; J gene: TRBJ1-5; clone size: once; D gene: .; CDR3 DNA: TGTGCCAGCAGCTTATTACAGAATAGCAATCAGCCCCAGCATTTT; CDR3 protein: CASSLLQNSNQPQHF
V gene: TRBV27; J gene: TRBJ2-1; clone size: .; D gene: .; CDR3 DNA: TGTGCCAGCAGTTTATGGTCGGCGGGCGAAATTTGGAATGAGCAGTTCTTC; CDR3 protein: CASSLWSAGEIWNEQFF
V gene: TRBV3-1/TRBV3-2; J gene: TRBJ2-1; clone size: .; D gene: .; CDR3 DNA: TGTGCCAGCAGCCAAGTACTAGCCCAGGGTGAGCAGTTCTTC; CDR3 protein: CASSQVLAQGEQFF
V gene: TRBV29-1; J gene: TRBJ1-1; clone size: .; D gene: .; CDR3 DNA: TGCAGCGCTGGCTCGGGGGGGATGAACACTGAAGCTTTCTTT; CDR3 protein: CSAGSGGMNTEAFF
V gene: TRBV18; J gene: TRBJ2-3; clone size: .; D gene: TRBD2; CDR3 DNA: TGTGCCAGCTCCCTGCGGGGCGGGAGGTCCACAGATACGCAGTATTTT; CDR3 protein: CASSLRGGRSTDTQYF
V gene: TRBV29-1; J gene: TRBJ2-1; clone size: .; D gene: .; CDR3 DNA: TGCAGCGTTCTTGCCCTGGACAGACTACATCTTGGGAGGGGGCAGTTCTTC; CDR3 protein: CSVLALDRLHLGRGQFF
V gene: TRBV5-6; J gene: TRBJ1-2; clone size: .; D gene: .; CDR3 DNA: TGTGCCAGCAGCTTGGCCCTACAGGGTAGTGGCTACACCTTC; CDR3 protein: CASSLALQGSGYTF
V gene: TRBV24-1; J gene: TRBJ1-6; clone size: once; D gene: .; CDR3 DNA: TGTGCCACCAGTGATTTAACTCCCCAGGGCTCAGTAGTTAATTCACCCCTCCACTTT; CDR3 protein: CATSDLTPQGSVVNSPLHF
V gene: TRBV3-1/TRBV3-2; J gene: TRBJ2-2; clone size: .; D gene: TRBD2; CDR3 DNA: TGTGCCAGCAGCCAAGATAGGGGGGTAGCGGGAGTGTTTTTT; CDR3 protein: CASSQDRGVAGVFF
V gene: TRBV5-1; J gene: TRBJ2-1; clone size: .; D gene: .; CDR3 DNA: TGCGCCAGCAGCTTAGAGATGCGGGAGCAGTTCTTC; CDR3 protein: CASSLEMREQFF
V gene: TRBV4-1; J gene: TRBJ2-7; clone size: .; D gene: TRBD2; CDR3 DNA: TGCGCCAGCAGCCATTCGGGACTAGCGGATTCCTCCTACGAGCAGTACTTC; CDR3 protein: CASSHSGLADSSYEQYF
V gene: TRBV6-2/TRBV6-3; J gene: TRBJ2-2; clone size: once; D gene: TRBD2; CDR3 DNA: TGTGCCAGCAGTTACTCGAGTGCGGGAGAGTCCGGGGAGCTGTTTTTT; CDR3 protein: CASSYSSAGESGELFF
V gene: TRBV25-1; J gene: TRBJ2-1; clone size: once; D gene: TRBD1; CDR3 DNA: TGTGCCAGCAGGGGACAGGTGGAAAATGAGCAGTTCTTC; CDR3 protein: CASRGQVENEQFF
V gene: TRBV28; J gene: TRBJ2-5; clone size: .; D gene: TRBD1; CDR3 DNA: TGTGCCAGCACCAGGGACAGGGCACAAGAGACCCAGTACTTC; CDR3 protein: CASTRDRAQETQYF
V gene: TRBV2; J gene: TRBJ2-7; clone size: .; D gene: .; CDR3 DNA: TGTGCCAGCAAGAGGACAACCCTCTACGAGCAGTACTTC; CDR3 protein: CASKRTTLYEQYF
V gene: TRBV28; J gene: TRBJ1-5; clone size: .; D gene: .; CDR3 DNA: TGTGCCAGCAGTCAGATCCGGGGTGATTGGCCCCAGCATTTT; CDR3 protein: CASSQIRGDWPQHF
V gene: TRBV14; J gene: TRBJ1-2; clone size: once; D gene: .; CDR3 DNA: TGTGCCAGCAGCCTCCTAAGGACAGACCCGTCAGTGGATGGCTACACCTTC; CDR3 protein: CASSLLRTDPSVDGYTF
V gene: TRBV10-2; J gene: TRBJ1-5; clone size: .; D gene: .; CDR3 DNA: TGCGCCAGCAACAACAGGGTAGTTATCAGCAATCAGCCCCAGCATTTT; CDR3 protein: CASNNRVVISNQPQHF
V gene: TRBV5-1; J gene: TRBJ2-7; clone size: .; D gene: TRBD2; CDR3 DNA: TGCGCCAGCAGCTTGAGCGTGTCTAGCGGGAGTAGCGAGCAGTACTTC; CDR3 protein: CASSLSVSSGSSEQYF
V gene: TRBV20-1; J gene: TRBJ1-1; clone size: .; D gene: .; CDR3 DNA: TGCAGTGCTAGTGAGGGGCTGGGGGCTTTCTTT; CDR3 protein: CSASEGLGAFF